The present T cell receptor (beta chain) was sequenced within a study of cytomegalovirus exposure and HLA in healthy donors. V was shortened by 6 bases and J by 4 bases, with 24 bases between the two germline ends. The CDR3 is 17 amino acids. Germline V gene data show CDR1 as MDHEN and CDR2 as SYDVKM. 13 Jbeta primers and 60 Vbeta primers were used for the PCR. Clones were sequenced by immunoSEQ multiplex PCR, and TCRdb holds only the in-frame ones, with some missing. The sample consists of fewer than 250,000 clones, approximately 80% of them appearing once. The receptor's source is a man aged 30-40 years in good health and CMV-seronegative. The chain couples TRBV28 to TRBJ2-5; weak D call: TRBD2 (6 bases). Source material: PBMCs. The CDR3 DNA follows: TGTGCCAGCAGCTCCCCTCGGTCCCCCATGGAGGGAGAGACCCAGTACTTC. Amino acid sequence: CASSSPRSPMEGETQYF. Full variable domain (rest looked up from reference TRBV28 and TRBJ2-5): DVKVTQSSRYLVKRTGEKVFLECVQDMDHENMFWYRQDPGLGLRLIYFSYDVKMKEKGDIPEGYSVSREKKERFSLILESASTNQTSMYLCASSSPRSPMEGETQYFGPGTRLLVL.